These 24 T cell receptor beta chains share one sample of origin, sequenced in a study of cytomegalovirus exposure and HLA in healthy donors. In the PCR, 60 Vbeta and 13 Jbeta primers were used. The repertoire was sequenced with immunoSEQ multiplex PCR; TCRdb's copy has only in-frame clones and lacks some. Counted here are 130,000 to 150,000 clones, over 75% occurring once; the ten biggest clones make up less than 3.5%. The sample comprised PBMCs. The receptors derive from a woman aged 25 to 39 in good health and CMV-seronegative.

The CDR3 nucleotides read TGTGCCAGCAGCTATATAGGACTAGCGGGGGCGGGGGGGCAGTACTTC. Translation: CASSYIGLAGAGGQYF. V is TRBV7-2 and J is TRBJ2-7; 13 nucleotides line up with TRBD2. Germline V gene sequence: CDR1 SGHTA, CDR2 FQGNSA. Losses at the gene ends were 4 bases for V and 9 bases for J; bases not matched to a gene: 12. CDR3 length: 16 residues.

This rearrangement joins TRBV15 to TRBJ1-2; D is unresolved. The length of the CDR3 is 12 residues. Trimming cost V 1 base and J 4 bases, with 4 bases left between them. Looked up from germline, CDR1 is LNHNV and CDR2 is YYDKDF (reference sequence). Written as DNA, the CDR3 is TGTGCCACCAGCAGAGGCAGCTATGGCTACACCTTC. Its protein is CATSRGSYGYTF.

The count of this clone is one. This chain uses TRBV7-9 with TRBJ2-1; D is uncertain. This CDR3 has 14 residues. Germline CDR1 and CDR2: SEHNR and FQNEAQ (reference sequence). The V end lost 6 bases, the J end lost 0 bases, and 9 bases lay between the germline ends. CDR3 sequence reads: CASRPDISYNEQFF. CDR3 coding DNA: TGTGCCAGCAGGCCAGACATCTCCTACAATGAGCAGTTCTTC. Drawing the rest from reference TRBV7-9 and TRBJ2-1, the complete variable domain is DTGVSQNPRHKITKRGQNVTFRCDPISEHNRLYWYRQTLGQGPEFLTYFQNEAQLEKSRLLSDRFSAERPKGSFSTLEIQRTEQGDSAMYLCASRPDISYNEQFFGPGTRLTVL.

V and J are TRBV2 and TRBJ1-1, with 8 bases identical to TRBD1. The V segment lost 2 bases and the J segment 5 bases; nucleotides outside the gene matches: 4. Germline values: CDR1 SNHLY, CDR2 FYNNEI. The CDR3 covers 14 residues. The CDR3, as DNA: TGTGCCAGCAGTGAACTACAGGGGGGGACTGAAGCTTTCTTT. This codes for CASSELQGGTEAFF.

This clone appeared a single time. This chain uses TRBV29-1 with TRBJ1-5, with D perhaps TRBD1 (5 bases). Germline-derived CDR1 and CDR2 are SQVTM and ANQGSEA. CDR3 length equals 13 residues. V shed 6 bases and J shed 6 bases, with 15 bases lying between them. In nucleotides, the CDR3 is TGCAGCGTCGCAATCGGGGGATTTCAGCCCCAGCATTTT. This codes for CSVAIGGFQPQHF.

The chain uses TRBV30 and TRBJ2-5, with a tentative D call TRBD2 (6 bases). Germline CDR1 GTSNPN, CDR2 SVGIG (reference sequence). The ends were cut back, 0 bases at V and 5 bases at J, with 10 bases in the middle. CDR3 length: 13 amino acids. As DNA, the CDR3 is TGTGCCTGGAGTGTCGGCGGGGTCGAGACCCAGTACTTC. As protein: CAWSVGGVETQYF. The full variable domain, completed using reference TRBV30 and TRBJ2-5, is SQTIHQWPATLVQPVGSPLSLECTVEGTSNPNLYWYRQAAGRGLQLLFYSVGIGQISSEVPQNLSASRPQDRQFILSSKKLLLSDSGFYLCAWSVGGVETQYFGPGTRLLVL.

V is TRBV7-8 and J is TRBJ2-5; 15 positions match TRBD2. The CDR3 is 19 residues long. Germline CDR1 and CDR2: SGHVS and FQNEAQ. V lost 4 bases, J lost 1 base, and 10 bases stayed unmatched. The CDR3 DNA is TGTGCCAGCAGCTCTGGACTAGCGGGGGGGTGGGGAGGCCAAGAGACCCAGTACTTC. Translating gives CASSSGLAGGWGGQETQYF. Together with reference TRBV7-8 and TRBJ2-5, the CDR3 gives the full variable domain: GAGVSQSPRYKVAKRGQDVALRCDPISGHVSLFWYQQALGQGPEFLTYFQNEAQLDKSGLPSDRFFAERPEGSVSTLKIQRTQQEDSAVYLCASSSGLAGGWGGQETQYFGPGTRLLVL.

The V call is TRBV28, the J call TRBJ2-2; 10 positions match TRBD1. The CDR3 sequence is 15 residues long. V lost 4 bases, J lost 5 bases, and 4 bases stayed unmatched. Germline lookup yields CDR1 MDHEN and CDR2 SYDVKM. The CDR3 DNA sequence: TGTGCCAGCAGTTGGACAGGGGGAGGAACCGGGGAGCTGTTTTTT. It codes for CASSWTGGGTGELFF. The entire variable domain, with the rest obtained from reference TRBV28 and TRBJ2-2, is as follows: DVKVTQSSRYLVKRTGEKVFLECVQDMDHENMFWYRQDPGLGLRLIYFSYDVKMKEKGDIPEGYSVSREKKERFSLILESASTNQTSMYLCASSWTGGGTGELFFGEGSRLTVL.

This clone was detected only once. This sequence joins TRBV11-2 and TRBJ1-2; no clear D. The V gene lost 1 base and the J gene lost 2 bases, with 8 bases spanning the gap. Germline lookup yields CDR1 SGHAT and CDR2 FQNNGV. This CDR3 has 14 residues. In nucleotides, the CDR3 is TGTGCCAGCAGCTTAGTCGGGGAGAACTATGGCTACACCTTC. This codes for CASSLVGENYGYTF.

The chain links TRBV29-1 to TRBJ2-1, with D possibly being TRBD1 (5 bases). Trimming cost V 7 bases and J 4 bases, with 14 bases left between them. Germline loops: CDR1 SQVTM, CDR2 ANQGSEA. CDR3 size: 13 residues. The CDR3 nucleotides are TGCAGCGCTCAACCTAAGGGGTACAATGAGCAGTTCTTC. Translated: CSAQPKGYNEQFF.

CDR3 DNA: TGTGCCAGCAGCTCAGACGACAGTCACTACGAGCAGTACTTC. This gives the protein CASSSDDSHYEQYF. V usage is TRBV7-9 and J usage is TRBJ2-7; a weak D match, TRBD1 (5 bases). V lost 4 bases to trimming and J lost 3 bases, with 13 bases between them. Germline loops: CDR1 SEHNR, CDR2 FQNEAQ (reference sequence). CDR3 length: 14 amino acids.

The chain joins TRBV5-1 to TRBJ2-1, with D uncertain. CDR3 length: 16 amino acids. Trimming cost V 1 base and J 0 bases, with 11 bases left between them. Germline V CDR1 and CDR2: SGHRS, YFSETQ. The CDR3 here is CASSLFMSSSYNEQFF. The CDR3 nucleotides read TGCGCCAGCAGCTTGTTCATGTCTAGCTCCTACAATGAGCAGTTCTTC.

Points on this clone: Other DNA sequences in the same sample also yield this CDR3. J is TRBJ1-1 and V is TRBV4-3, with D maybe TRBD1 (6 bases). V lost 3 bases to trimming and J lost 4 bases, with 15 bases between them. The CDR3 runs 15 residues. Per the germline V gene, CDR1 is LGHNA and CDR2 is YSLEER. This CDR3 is CASSQDTGGGTEAFF. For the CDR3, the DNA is TGCGCCAGCAGCCAGGATACGGGAGGGGGCACTGAAGCTTTCTTT.

CDR3 DNA: TGCAGCGTTTCTGATATCGGAGATACGCAGTATTTT. Protein: CSVSDIGDTQYF. The chain joins TRBV29-1 to TRBJ2-3; no reliable D call. Trimming pared 5 bases from V and 5 bases from J, leaving 11 bases between. From germline, CDR1 is SQVTM and CDR2 ANQGSEA. The CDR3 length is 12 residues.

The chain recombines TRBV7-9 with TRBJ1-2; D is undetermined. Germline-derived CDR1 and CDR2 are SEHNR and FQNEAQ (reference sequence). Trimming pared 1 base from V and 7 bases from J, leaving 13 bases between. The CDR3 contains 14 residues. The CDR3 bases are TGTGCCAGCAGCTTAGGTTCGGGGATTCGTGGCTACACCTTC. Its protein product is CASSLGSGIRGYTF.

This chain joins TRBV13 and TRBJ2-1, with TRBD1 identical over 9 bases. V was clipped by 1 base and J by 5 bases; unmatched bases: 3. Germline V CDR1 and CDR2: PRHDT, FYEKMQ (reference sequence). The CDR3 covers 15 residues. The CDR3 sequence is CASSLARTGDNEQFF. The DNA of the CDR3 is TGTGCCAGCAGCTTAGCTCGGACAGGGGACAATGAGCAGTTCTTC.

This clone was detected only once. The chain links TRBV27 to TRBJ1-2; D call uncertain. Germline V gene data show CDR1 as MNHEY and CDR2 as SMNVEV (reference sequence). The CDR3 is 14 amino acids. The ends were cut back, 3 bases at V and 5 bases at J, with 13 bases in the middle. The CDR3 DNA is TGTGCCAGCAGTTTCCGGGGAGGAGGGTATGGCTACACCTTC. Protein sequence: CASSFRGGGYGYTF.

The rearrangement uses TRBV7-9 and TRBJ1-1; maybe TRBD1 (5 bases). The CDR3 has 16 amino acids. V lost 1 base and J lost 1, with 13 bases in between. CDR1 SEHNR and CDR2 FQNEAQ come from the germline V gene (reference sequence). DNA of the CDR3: TGTGCCAGCAGCTTAGTGGAGGGGCGTCCGAACACTGAAGCTTTCTTT. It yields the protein CASSLVEGRPNTEAFF.

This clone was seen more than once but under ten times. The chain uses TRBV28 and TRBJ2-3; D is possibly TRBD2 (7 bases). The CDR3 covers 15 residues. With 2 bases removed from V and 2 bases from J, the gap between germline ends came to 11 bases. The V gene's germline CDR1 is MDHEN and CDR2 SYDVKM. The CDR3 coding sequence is TGTGCCAGCAGTTTAAGGGGGGGGGACACAGATACGCAGTATTTT. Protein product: CASSLRGGDTDTQYF.

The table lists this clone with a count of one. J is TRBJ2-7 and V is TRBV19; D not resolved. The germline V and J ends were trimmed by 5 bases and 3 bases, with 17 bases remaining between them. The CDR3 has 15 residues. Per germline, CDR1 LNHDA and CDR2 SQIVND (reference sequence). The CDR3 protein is CASSPRPQTLYEQYF. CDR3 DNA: TGTGCCAGTAGTCCCCGCCCCCAAACTCTCTACGAGCAGTACTTC.

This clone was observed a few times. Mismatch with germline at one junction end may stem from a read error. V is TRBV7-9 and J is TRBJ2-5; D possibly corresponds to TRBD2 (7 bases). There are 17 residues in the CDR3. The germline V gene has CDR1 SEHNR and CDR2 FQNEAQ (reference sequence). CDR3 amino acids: CSSSLEGGGAVPGTQYF. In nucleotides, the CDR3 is TGTTCCAGCAGCCTTGAGGGAGGGGGGGCCGTTCCAGGGACCCAGTACTTC.

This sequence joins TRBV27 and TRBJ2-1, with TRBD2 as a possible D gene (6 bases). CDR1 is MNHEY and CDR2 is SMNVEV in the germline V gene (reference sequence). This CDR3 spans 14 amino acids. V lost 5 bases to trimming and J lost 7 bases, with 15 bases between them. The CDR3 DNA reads TGTGCCAGCAGTCGGGACTCTCCCAGTAATGAGCAGTTCTTC. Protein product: CASSRDSPSNEQFF.

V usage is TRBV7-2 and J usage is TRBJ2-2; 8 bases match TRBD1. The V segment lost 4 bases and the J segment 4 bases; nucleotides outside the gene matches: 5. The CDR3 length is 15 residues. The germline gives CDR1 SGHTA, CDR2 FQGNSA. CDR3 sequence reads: CASSYGQGGTGELFF. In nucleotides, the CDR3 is TGTGCCAGCAGCTACGGACAGGGAGGCACCGGGGAGCTGTTTTTT.

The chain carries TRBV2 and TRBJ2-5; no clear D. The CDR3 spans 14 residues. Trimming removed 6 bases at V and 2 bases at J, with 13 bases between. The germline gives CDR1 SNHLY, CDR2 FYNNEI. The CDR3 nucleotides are TGTGCCAGCAGGATTCCAGTGGTACAAGAGACCCAGTACTTC. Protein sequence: CASRIPVVQETQYF.